A single T cell receptor (beta chain) is shown here with its context. Its target is unknown. This sample is part of a study of blood T cells in healthy people across ages. The study, taken as a whole, reports: With naive T cell percentage, TCR beta diversity showed a strong correlation. Diversity estimates drawn from one million T cells were deemed underestimates. Any conclusive comparison of naive versus antigen-experienced cells was prevented by using unsorted PBMCs.

Total RNA extraction produced at least 6 micrograms (per sample) for the study. This CDR3 is built from 15 residues. Germline-derived CDR1 and CDR2 are SNHLY and FYNNEI. V dropped 4 bases and J dropped 0 bases, with 12 bases sitting between them. Then a second PCR, running about 6 to 11 cycles, was carried out with a sample-barcoded 5' primer and a J-beta primer mix. TCRdb called the 5' RACE reads again in MiXCR, with one record for every CDR3 protein. The data hold approximately 850,000 distinct CDR3 sequences, with around 43% observed a single time. Sequencing was carried out using blood. The V and J genes are TRBV2 and TRBJ2-5; D ambiguous. The sequence came from a man in his sixties in good health. The CDR3 region has the DNA TGTGCCAGCAGTGGTGAGGACGGGTACCAAGAGACCCAGTACTTC. Translating it yields CASSGEDGYQETQYF.